The present T cell receptor beta chain was sequenced within a study of molecular identifiers for immune sequencing clone quantification. Study outcomes and limitations: Approximately 1 million naive cells reportedly did not prevent detection of spiked Jurkat TCR RNA from one cell.

TCRdb fed the PCR reads into MiXCR, producing one record per CDR3 protein. The sample lists about 500,000 distinct CDR3 sequences; approximately 25% were seen once. Worth noting for this clonotype: What it binds is unknown.

Between the trimmed V and J ends, which lost 6 bases and 5 bases, there was a span of 17 bases. The germline CDR1 and CDR2 sequences are DFQATT and SNEGSKA (reference sequence). CDR3 length equals 14 residues. The specimen sequenced was naive CD8+ T cells from blood, with Jurkat cell RNA spiked in. As to subset: FACS-sorted CD8+CD4-CCR7+CD45RA+ naive T cells. The receptor was isolated from a human donor in good health. Some libraries in this study had Jurkat cell RNA spiked in. The chain is built from TRBV20-1 and TRBJ2-1, with D perhaps TRBD1 or TRBD2 (5 bases each). The chain's CDR3 is CSAGPWPIDNEQFF. The CDR3 DNA reads TGCAGTGCGGGACCGTGGCCGATCGACAATGAGCAGTTCTTC.